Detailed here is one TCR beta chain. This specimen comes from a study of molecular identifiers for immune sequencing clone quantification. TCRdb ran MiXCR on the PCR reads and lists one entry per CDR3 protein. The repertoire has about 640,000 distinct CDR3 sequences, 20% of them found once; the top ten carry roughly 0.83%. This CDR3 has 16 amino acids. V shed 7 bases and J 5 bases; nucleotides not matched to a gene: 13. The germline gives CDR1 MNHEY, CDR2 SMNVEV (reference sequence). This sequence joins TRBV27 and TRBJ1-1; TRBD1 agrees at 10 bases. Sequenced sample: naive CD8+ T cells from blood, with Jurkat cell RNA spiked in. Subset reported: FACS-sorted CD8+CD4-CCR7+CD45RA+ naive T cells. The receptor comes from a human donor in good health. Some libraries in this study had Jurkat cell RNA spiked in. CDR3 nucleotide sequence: TGTGCCAGCATCATAACTTGGACAGGGGGGAATACTGAAGCTTTCTTT. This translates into CASIITWTGGNTEAFF.